A single sample is the source of the 25 T cell receptor beta chains below, sequenced in a study of blood T cell repertoires in COVID-19. TCRdb's table, derived via immunoSEQ multiplex PCR, lists solely in-frame clones and lacks some. The top ten hold approximately 5.1% of the sample, which has about 280,000 clones, 85% seen once. The sample taken for sequencing was peripheral blood. The receptors originated from a man aged 45-65 years with active or convalescent COVID-19.

The chain has TRBV7-2 and TRBJ2-5; 10 nucleotides agree with TRBD2. There are 17 residues in the CDR3. V lost 5 bases to trimming and J lost 5 bases; unmatched junction nucleotides: 14. Germline V lookup: CDR1 SGHTA, CDR2 FQGNSA. CDR3 region: CASSLYPSGRAWETQYF. CDR3 in DNA: TGTGCCAGCAGCCTATACCCTAGCGGGAGAGCATGGGAGACCCAGTACTTC. The variable domain in full, with the rest retrieved from reference TRBV7-2 and TRBJ2-5, is GAGVSQSPSNKVTEKGKDVELRCDPISGHTALYWYRQSLGQGLEFLIYFQGNSAPDKSGLPSDRFSAERTGGSVSTLTIQRTQQEDSAVYLCASSLYPSGRAWETQYFGPGTRLLVL.

This rearrangement joins TRBV9 to TRBJ2-7; a weak D match, TRBD2 (5 bases). V lost 2 bases and J 5 bases, leaving 14 bases between the germline ends. Germline V gene data show CDR1 as SGDLS and CDR2 as YYNGEE. This CDR3 spans 14 amino acids. The CDR3 DNA reads TGTGCCAGCAGCGTTCTCCCGATCGGGGACGAGCAGTACTTC. Encoded protein: CASSVLPIGDEQYF.

V gene TRBV21-1 combines with J gene TRBJ2-4; the D call TRBD2 from the table was never checked on the DNA. TRBV21-1 is shown as a pseudogene. CDR3 length: 16 residues. DNA of the CDR3: TGTGCCAGCAGCAAAGTGGGGGGGGTTGCCAAAAACATTCAGTACTTC. Translation: CASSKVGGVAKNIQYF.

The chain couples TRBV10-3 to TRBJ2-7; 14 nucleotides line up with TRBD2. This CDR3 region has 17 residues. CDR1 ENHRY and CDR2 SYGVKD come from the germline V gene. Trimming took 6 bases from V and 2 from J; bases not matched to a gene: 9. The CDR3 loop is CAISPGLAGAIAYEQYF. In nucleotides, the CDR3 is TGTGCCATCAGCCCGGGACTAGCGGGAGCCATCGCCTACGAGCAGTACTTC.

V is TRBV30 and J is TRBJ2-1; TRBD2 agrees at 8 bases. With V trimmed by 3 bases and J by 12 bases, 7 bases remained unmatched. Germline loops: CDR1 GTSNPN, CDR2 SVGIG (reference sequence). The CDR3 spans 12 residues. The CDR3 DNA follows: TGTGCCTGGAGCGCCCAAGCGGGGGTGCAGTTCTTC. Translated, it gives CAWSAQAGVQFF.

The rearrangement joins TRBV6-5 to TRBJ1-4, with D tentatively TRBD1 (5 bases). The germline CDR1 and CDR2 sequences are MNHEY and SVGAGI. The CDR3 totals 14 residues. Trimming cost V 6 bases and J 8 bases, with 16 bases left between them. The CDR3, as DNA: TGTGCCAGCAGACCCTCGGGCAGGGCGGAAAAACTGTTTTTT. Its protein is CASRPSGRAEKLFF.

The chain couples TRBV4-1 to TRBJ2-1; 7 positions match TRBD1. The CDR3 extends over 14 amino acids. V dropped 2 bases and J dropped 8; count of bases not matched to a gene: 6. Germline V gene lookup returns CDR1 MGHRA and CDR2 YSYEKL. This CDR3 is CASSQPGQYHEQFF. CDR3 nucleotide sequence: TGCGCCAGCAGCCAACCGGGACAGTATCATGAGCAGTTCTTC.

The rearrangement links TRBV5-1 to TRBJ2-3; D is perhaps TRBD1 (5 bases). V lost 7 bases and J lost 2, with 14 bases in between. The CDR3 extends over 14 amino acids. CDR1 is SGHRS and CDR2 is YFSETQ in the germline V gene. The CDR3 sequence: CASQFDSPTDTQYF. CDR3 DNA sequence: TGCGCCAGCCAGTTTGACAGTCCCACAGATACGCAGTATTTT.

The rearrangement links TRBV21-1 to TRBJ1-5; the table calls TRBD1, which could not be checked here. TRBV21-1 constitutes a pseudogene. The CDR3 sequence is 24 residues long. In DNA, the CDR3 is TGTGCCAGCAGCAACGGGGGGGGGGCGGCACAGGGGGCAGTGGGAAAGGGCCACTATCAGCCCCAGCATTTT. Its protein product is CASSNGGGAAQGAVGKGHYQPQHF.

The chain links TRBV3-1 (or the pseudogene TRBV3-2) to TRBJ2-3, with a possible D match to TRBD2 (5 bases). V was clipped by 0 bases and J by 6 bases, with 16 bases between them. The germline V gene has CDR1 LGHDT and CDR2 YNNKEL (reference sequence). The CDR3 runs 16 residues. The CDR3 region has the DNA TGTGCCAGCAGCCAAGAATCGGGCCGCGACTATGATACGCAGTATTTT. It yields the protein CASSQESGRDYDTQYF.

CDR3 residues: CASRAEGPYNEQFF. The CDR3 coding sequence is TGTGCCAGCAGGGCGGAGGGGCCTTACAATGAGCAGTTCTTC. The chain couples TRBV2 to TRBJ2-1; weak D call: TRBD2 (6 bases). V lost 6 bases and J lost 4, with 13 bases in between. The CDR3 totals 14 residues. Germline CDR1 is SNHLY and CDR2 is FYNNEI.

The chain carries TRBV5-6 and TRBJ2-1; possibly TRBD2 for D (6 bases). Deletions cut 3 bases from V and 11 bases from J, with 9 bases between. The CDR3 covers 11 residues. Germline V gene lookup returns CDR1 SGHDT and CDR2 YYEEEE. Here the CDR3 DNA reads TGTGCCAGCAGCTGGGACTCACAGCAGTTCTTC. It encodes CASSWDSQQFF.

Comment on this clone: Other DNA sequences in this specimen translate into the identical CDR3. The chain recombines TRBV28 with TRBJ1-1, with TRBD1 as a possible D gene (6 bases). This CDR3 is built from 14 residues. Germline CDR1 and CDR2: MDHEN and SYDVKM. V lost 5 bases to trimming and J lost 1 base, with 11 bases between them. CDR3 region: CASSLRGRNTEAFF. The DNA of the CDR3 is TGTGCCAGCAGTCTCAGGGGCCGGAACACTGAAGCTTTCTTT.

This sequence joins TRBV5-1 and TRBJ2-7; 14 nucleotides line up with TRBD2. Germline CDR1 is SGHRS and CDR2 is YFSETQ. The CDR3 loop spans 17 amino acids. Unmatched junction bases numbered 12, after V lost 2 bases and J lost 8 bases. The DNA for the CDR3 is TGCGCCAGCAGCTTCCAAGGGACTAGCGGGAGTGTGGAGAAGCAGTACTTC. Translated: CASSFQGTSGSVEKQYF.

V and J are TRBV15 and TRBJ2-1; 12 nucleotides align to TRBD2. CDR1 and CDR2 from the germline V gene are LNHNV and YYDKDF (reference sequence). Trimming removed 3 bases from V and 7 bases from J; junction bases left unmatched: 4. This CDR3 is 15 amino acids long. The CDR3 reads CATSRTSGSVNEQFF. The DNA of the CDR3 is TGTGCCACCAGCAGGACTAGCGGGAGTGTAAATGAGCAGTTCTTC.

The J gene is TRBJ2-2, the V gene TRBV5-1; possibly TRBD2 for D (5 bases). The CDR3 is 15 residues long. Germline V gene data show CDR1 as SGHRS and CDR2 as YFSETQ. The germline V and J ends were trimmed by 1 base and 5 bases, with 12 bases remaining between them. Here the CDR3 reads CASSLRADMTGELFF. The CDR3 DNA reads TGCGCCAGCAGCTTGAGAGCGGATATGACCGGGGAGCTGTTTTTT.

This chain joins TRBV5-1 and TRBJ2-7, with 7 bases aligning to TRBD2. CDR3 length equals 14 residues. CDR1 is SGHRS, CDR2 YFSETQ, per germline. Trimming removed 2 bases from V and 2 bases from J; junction bases left unmatched: 4. CDR3 nucleotide sequence: TGCGCCAGCAGCTTTGAGGGAGGGCCCTACGAGCAGTACTTC. This gives the protein CASSFEGGPYEQYF.

V and J are TRBV7-2 and TRBJ2-7; TRBD1 agrees at 9 bases. V was clipped by 3 bases and J by 7 bases; unmatched bases: 7. This CDR3 is 14 amino acids long. Germline V lookup: CDR1 SGHTA, CDR2 FQGNSA. The CDR3 DNA reads as TGTGCCAGCAGCTTTTCGGGACAGGGACAAGAGCAGTACTTC. Its translation: CASSFSGQGQEQYF.

V usage is TRBV4-1 and J usage is TRBJ2-3, with 9 positions matching TRBD2. This CDR3 is built from 15 residues. CDR1 and CDR2 from the germline V gene are MGHRA and YSYEKL. The V and J ends lost 6 bases and 5 bases, in that order; junction bases with no gene match: 9. DNA for the CDR3: TGCGCCAGCAGACTAATTGCGGGAGGGGTAGATACGCAGTATTTT. It yields the protein CASRLIAGGVDTQYF.

This sequence joins TRBV6-4 and TRBJ1-2, with D hard to call. The CDR3 spans 13 residues. Trimming shortened V by 3 bases and J by 7 bases, and 12 bases separated the two germline ends. Per germline, CDR1 MRHNA and CDR2 SNTAGT. The CDR3 loop reads CASSDEPPGGYTF. The CDR3 coding sequence is TGTGCCAGCAGTGATGAGCCCCCTGGTGGCTACACCTTC.

J is TRBJ2-2 and V is TRBV20-1; 10 positions match TRBD2. Trimming cost V 3 bases and J 4 bases; bases outside gene matches: 11. The CDR3 has 17 residues. From germline, CDR1 is DFQATT and CDR2 SNEGSKA (reference sequence). CDR3 DNA: TGCAGTGCTAGTGGGGTGGCTAGCGGGAGAACCACCGGGGAGCTGTTTTTT. Amino acid sequence: CSASGVASGRTTGELFF.

The chain is built from TRBV28 and TRBJ2-7; TRBD2 matches 10 bases. Germline V lookup: CDR1 MDHEN, CDR2 SYDVKM. The V and J ends lost 6 bases and 2 bases, in that order; junction bases with no gene match: 4. This CDR3 comprises 14 residues. The CDR3 protein is CASRRTSGTYEQYF. The CDR3 nucleotides read TGTGCCAGCAGGAGGACTAGCGGTACCTACGAGCAGTACTTC.

This sequence joins TRBV7-3 and TRBJ2-3; the match to TRBD2 covers 11 bases. The CDR3 is 15 amino acids. Germline CDR1 SGHTA, CDR2 FQGTGA. J was trimmed by 3 bases and V by 3 bases; bases with no gene match: 2. The CDR3 reads CASSFGLAGTDTQYF. CDR3 nucleotide sequence: TGTGCCAGCAGCTTTGGACTAGCGGGTACAGATACGCAGTATTTT.

This chain links TRBV30 with TRBJ1-5, with D hard to call. Germline CDR1 is GTSNPN and CDR2 is SVGIG (reference sequence). Trimming removed 2 bases at V and 4 bases at J, with 15 bases between. This CDR3 contains 15 residues. CDR3 DNA sequence: TGTGCCTGGAGTAAACGGGAAAGGTGGAATCAGCCCCAGCATTTT. Its protein product is CAWSKRERWNQPQHF.

This chain connects TRBV27 to TRBJ2-1, with D uncertain. Germline V gene data show CDR1 as MNHEY and CDR2 as SMNVEV (reference sequence). The length of the CDR3 is 16 residues. V was pared by 5 bases and J by 0 bases, with 14 bases between. The DNA of the CDR3 is TGTGCCAGCAGTCCCATTTCCCTAGGCTCCTACAATGAGCAGTTCTTC. It specifies CASSPISLGSYNEQFF.